Listed below are T cell receptor beta chains from one sample, sequenced in a study of shared clonotypes between healthy human individuals. Using immunoSEQ multiplex PCR, the repertoire was profiled, and TCRdb retains in-frame clones only, with some absent. This sample has about 2.5 million clones, with about nine tenths found just once. Sequenced input: naive CD4+ T cells from PBMCs. The receptors shown here come from a man aged 18 to 29 in good health. Some clones in this sample may be carry-over from other donors' samples. CDR3s include the opening cysteine and the closing phenylalanine or tryptophan. The D gene is left open where the match is weak. Not all rows give a size; the values are once, few, many and, for expanded clones, a class.

TRBV25-1,NA,TRBJ2-1,NA,CASNAAKTSYNEQFF,TGTGCCAGTAACGCGGCCAAAACGTCCTACAATGAGCAGTTCTTC
TRBV15,NA,TRBJ2-7,NA,CATSRVVGHLSYEQYF,TGTGCCACCAGCAGAGTTGTGGGTCACCTGTCCTACGAGCAGTACTTC
TRBV5-1,NA,TRBJ2-5,NA,CASSLAQGGEETQYF,TGCGCCAGCAGCTTGGCCCAGGGTGGGGAAGAGACCCAGTACTTC
TRBV4-3,NA,TRBJ2-7,NA,CASSQGIALEQYF,TGCGCCAGCAGCCAAGGGATAGCGCTCGAGCAGTACTTC
TRBV19,NA,TRBJ2-7,once,CASSLGGGSYEQYF,TGTGCCAGTAGTTTGGGGGGAGGATCCTACGAGCAGTACTTC
TRBV18,TRBD1,TRBJ2-1,NA,CASSPPAGGSYNEQFF,TGTGCCAGCTCACCACCCGCAGGGGGCTCCTACAATGAGCAGTTCTTC
TRBV28,NA,TRBJ2-7,NA,CASSLANEQYF,TGTGCCAGCAGTTTAGCTAACGAGCAGTACTTC
TRBV6-5,NA,TRBJ1-5,once,CASRPGLRNQPQHF,TGTGCCAGCAGACCGGGACTTCGCAATCAGCCCCAGCATTTT
TRBV9,TRBD2,TRBJ2-3,NA,CASSVEVGGPGDTQYF,TGTGCCAGCAGCGTAGAGGTGGGAGGGCCGGGTGATACGCAGTATTTT
TRBV7-7,NA,TRBJ2-1,once,CASSLDTYNEQFF,TGTGCCAGCAGCTTGGACACCTACAATGAGCAGTTCTTC
TRBV19,TRBD1,TRBJ2-3,NA,CASSITSGTGDSDTQYF,TGTGCCAGCTCAATTACCTCCGGGACAGGGGATTCAGATACGCAGTATTTT
TRBV5-4,TRBD2,TRBJ2-7,NA,CASSLPSGRARDEQYF,TGTGCCAGCAGCTTACCTAGCGGGAGGGCCAGGGACGAGCAGTACTTC
TRBV28,NA,TRBJ1-5,NA,CASSSPGVSNQPQHF,TGTGCCAGCAGTTCCCCGGGCGTGAGCAATCAGCCCCAGCATTTT
TRBV4-2,NA,TRBJ2-5,NA,CASSQDSRMGETQYF,TGTGCCAGCAGCCAAGATTCCCGAATGGGGGAGACCCAGTACTTC
TRBV19,NA,TRBJ1-5,NA,CASSIGLGPQPQHF,TGTGCCAGTAGTATAGGTCTCGGGCCTCAGCCCCAGCATTTT
TRBV14,NA,TRBJ2-2,NA,CASSQSRGNTGELFF,TGTGCCAGCAGCCAATCACGGGGGAACACCGGGGAGCTGTTTTTT